This T cell receptor (beta chain) was captured by sequencing in a study of T cells after yellow fever vaccination. Study results and caveats: In FACS-sorted repertoires, abundant clonotypes from the bulk population could appear as contaminants. Most primary-vaccination clones recurred post-booster (roughly 96% CD4, over 70% CD8).

Points on this clonotype: Its antigen is unknown.

This CDR3 comprises 14 residues. CDR1 is SGHRS and CDR2 is YFSETQ in the germline V gene. Trimming shortened V by 0 bases and J by 9 bases, and 10 bases separated the two germline ends. Synthesis of TCR cDNA relied on 5'RACE template switching, which attached a universal primer site and UMIs. TCRdb processed the 5' RACE reads anew with MiXCR; each CDR3 protein has one entry. The profile shows some 300,000 distinct CDR3 sequences, about 10% of them singletons. The J gene is TRBJ1-6, the V gene TRBV5-1, with D hard to call. This TCR came from a man younger than 30 who received the YFV17D yellow fever vaccine. The sample consisted of CD4+ T cells sorted from PBMCs, taken 45 days after the yellow fever booster vaccination. DNA for the CDR3: TGCGCCAGCAGCTTGGAACGGGGAGGTTCACCCCTCCACTTT. It encodes CASSLERGGSPLHF.